Detailed here is one T cell receptor beta chain. This specimen belongs to a study of blood T cell repertoires in COVID-19. Assay used: immunoSEQ multiplex PCR; TCRdb lists only in-frame clones, some missing. The table includes around 170,000 clones, 70% to 90% detected once. Trimming at V came to 5 bases and at J to 1 base, leaving 7 bases not matched to a gene. The CDR3 covers 17 residues. Germline-derived CDR1 and CDR2 are SGHTA and FQGNSA. The rearrangement links TRBV7-2 to TRBJ2-5, with 13 bases lining up with TRBD2. The specimen sequenced was peripheral blood. The receptor was isolated from a man aged 55 to 69 with COVID-19, enrolled during active disease. CDR3 DNA sequence: TGTGCCAGCAGCATCGATGGGACTAGCGGGGCCCAAGAGACCCAGTACTTC. It yields the protein CASSIDGTSGAQETQYF. The complete variable domain, with remaining parts taken from reference TRBV7-2 and TRBJ2-5, reads GAGVSQSPSNKVTEKGKDVELRCDPISGHTALYWYRQSLGQGLEFLIYFQGNSAPDKSGLPSDRFSAERTGGSVSTLTIQRTQQEDSAVYLCASSIDGTSGAQETQYFGPGTRLLVL.